The 2 T cell receptor beta chains below all came from one sample that was sequenced in a study of blood T cell repertoires in COVID-19. Sequencing was performed with immunoSEQ multiplex PCR; in TCRdb, only in-frame clones are kept and a portion is missing. The profile covers approximately 170,000 clones, with more than 65% appearing a single time and roughly a tenth taken by the ten largest. The material sequenced was peripheral blood. The receptors were sampled from a woman older than 75 with active or convalescent COVID-19.

In this sample, this clone turned up a few times. The chain uses TRBV5-1 and TRBJ1-2, with TRBD1 identical over 11 bases. V lost 3 bases to trimming and J lost 8 bases; unmatched junction nucleotides: 9. CDR1 and CDR2 from the germline V gene are SGHRS and YFSETQ. This CDR3 is 15 amino acids long. The CDR3 sequence: CASSYGGTGGQGYTF. The CDR3 DNA is TGCGCCAGCAGCTATGGCGGGACAGGGGGACAGGGCTACACCTTC.

V and J are TRBV9 and TRBJ1-6; D is possibly TRBD1 (5 bases). V shed 2 bases and J shed 9 bases, with 15 bases lying between them. In germline, CDR1 is SGDLS, CDR2 YYNGEE. The CDR3 runs 15 residues. In DNA, the CDR3 is TGTGCCAGCAGCGTTGGACACTCCCAGGGTTCACCCCTCCACTTT. Residues: CASSVGHSQGSPLHF.